Listed below are T cell receptor beta chains from one sample, sequenced in a study of blood T cells in healthy people across ages. MiXCR, applied by TCRdb to the 5' RACE reads, yields one record per CDR3 protein. The sample lists 950,000 to 1,200,000 distinct CDR3 sequences, more than 30% occurring once. Sequenced input: blood. Every receptor here comes from a man aged 18 to 30 in good health. The CDR3 runs from the conserved cysteine through the conserved F or W. D genes are given only for firm matches. Clone size, where shown, is once, few, many, or a class for clones that have expanded.

j_gene: TRBJ2-5; d_gene: .; abundance: .; v_gene: TRBV12-3/TRBV12-4; CDR3aa: CASSLFGEQETQYF; CDR3nt: TGTGCCAGCAGTTTGTTCGGGGAGCAAGAGACCCAGTACTTC
j_gene: TRBJ1-1; d_gene: .; abundance: .; v_gene: TRBV12-3/TRBV12-4; CDR3aa: CATPKTRVDTEAFF; CDR3nt: TGTGCCACGCCTAAAACCAGGGTGGACACTGAAGCTTTCTTT
j_gene: TRBJ2-4; d_gene: TRBD2; abundance: few; v_gene: TRBV20-1; CDR3aa: CSARDYTSGGNIQYF; CDR3nt: TGCAGTGCTAGAGATTACACTAGCGGGGGGAACATTCAGTACTTC
j_gene: TRBJ1-5; d_gene: .; abundance: .; v_gene: TRBV6-2/TRBV6-3; CDR3aa: CATLTRNYNQPQHF; CDR3nt: TGTGCCACCCTGACTCGAAACTACAATCAGCCCCAGCATTTT
j_gene: TRBJ2-7; d_gene: TRBD2; abundance: .; v_gene: TRBV6-2/TRBV6-3; CDR3aa: CASSPSSGRTYNEQYF; CDR3nt: TGTGCCAGCAGCCCTAGTAGCGGGAGGACCTACAATGAGCAGTACTTC
j_gene: TRBJ1-5; d_gene: .; abundance: .; v_gene: TRBV7-8; CDR3aa: CASSRGPTLSGPQHF; CDR3nt: TGTGCCAGCAGCCGTGGGCCGACACTGTCGGGGCCCCAGCATTTT
j_gene: TRBJ1-1; d_gene: .; abundance: few; v_gene: TRBV20-1; CDR3aa: CSATTAPEGTEAFF; CDR3nt: TGCAGTGCTACCACGGCCCCAGAGGGTACTGAAGCTTTCTTT
j_gene: TRBJ1-1; d_gene: .; abundance: .; v_gene: TRBV9; CDR3aa: CVSSVEGGTEAFF; CDR3nt: TGTGTCAGCAGCGTAGAGGGGGGCACTGAAGCTTTCTTT
j_gene: TRBJ1-5; d_gene: TRBD1; abundance: many; v_gene: TRBV20-1; CDR3aa: CSARDLREGADFSNQPQHF; CDR3nt: TGCAGTGCTAGAGATTTAAGGGAGGGGGCCGACTTTAGCAATCAGCCCCAGCATTTT
j_gene: TRBJ1-2; d_gene: .; abundance: .; v_gene: TRBV7-2; CDR3aa: CASSSRGVKSNYGYTF; CDR3nt: TGTGCCAGCAGCTCTCGAGGGGTGAAAAGTAACTATGGCTACACCTTC
j_gene: TRBJ2-3; d_gene: .; abundance: few; v_gene: TRBV6-4; CDR3aa: CASSEDGFSTDTQYF; CDR3nt: TGTGCCAGCAGTGAGGACGGCTTTAGCACAGATACGCAGTATTTT
j_gene: TRBJ2-7; d_gene: .; abundance: few; v_gene: TRBV7-9; CDR3aa: CASSSSRGSYEQYF; CDR3nt: TGTGCCAGCAGTTCGTCAAGAGGCTCCTACGAGCAGTACTTC
j_gene: TRBJ2-3; d_gene: TRBD1; abundance: .; v_gene: TRBV27; CDR3aa: CASSSIRTGFKTDTQYF; CDR3nt: TGTGCCAGCAGTTCCATCCGGACAGGGTTCAAGACAGATACGCAGTATTTT
j_gene: TRBJ2-4; d_gene: .; abundance: .; v_gene: TRBV4-3; CDR3aa: CASSQLGSQKNIQYF; CDR3nt: TGCGCCAGCAGCCAATTGGGGTCCCAAAAGAACATTCAGTACTTC
j_gene: TRBJ2-2; d_gene: .; abundance: .; v_gene: TRBV25-1; CDR3aa: CASSDGELFF; CDR3nt: TGTGCCAGCAGTGACGGGGAGCTGTTTTTT
j_gene: TRBJ1-5; d_gene: .; abundance: .; v_gene: TRBV9; CDR3aa: CASSPADNQPQHF; CDR3nt: TGTGCCAGCAGCCCAGCGGACAATCAGCCCCAGCATTTT
j_gene: TRBJ2-3; d_gene: .; abundance: many; v_gene: TRBV9; CDR3aa: CASSVAPGGARTDTQYF; CDR3nt: TGTGCCAGCAGCGTAGCACCTGGGGGGGCGAGAACAGATACGCAGTATTTT
j_gene: TRBJ2-7; d_gene: .; abundance: .; v_gene: TRBV27; CDR3aa: CASSRYRGGTARFSSYEQYF; CDR3nt: TGTGCCAGCAGCCGATATAGGGGGGGGACAGCACGTTTTAGCTCCTACGAGCAGTACTTC
j_gene: TRBJ1-1; d_gene: .; abundance: once; v_gene: TRBV6-2/TRBV6-3; CDR3aa: CASSYFRGQGMQAFF; CDR3nt: TGTGCCAGCAGTTACTTTAGGGGCCAGGGGATGCAAGCTTTCTTT
j_gene: TRBJ2-2; d_gene: .; abundance: few; v_gene: TRBV29-1; CDR3aa: CSVEDQFSGELFF; CDR3nt: TGCAGCGTTGAAGATCAGTTTTCCGGGGAGCTGTTTTTT
j_gene: TRBJ2-3; d_gene: .; abundance: .; v_gene: TRBV4-3; CDR3aa: CASSQGTWADTQYF; CDR3nt: TGCGCCAGCAGCCAAGGAACCTGGGCAGATACGCAGTATTTT
j_gene: TRBJ1-2; d_gene: .; abundance: .; v_gene: TRBV2; CDR3aa: CASSEGRGGYGYTF; CDR3nt: TGTGCCAGCAGTGAGGGGAGGGGCGGCTATGGCTACACCTTC
j_gene: TRBJ2-1; d_gene: TRBD1; abundance: .; v_gene: TRBV3-1; CDR3aa: CASSLRQGGNYNEQFF; CDR3nt: TGTGCCAGCAGCCTAAGACAGGGGGGGAACTACAATGAGCAGTTCTTC